This TCR beta chain was sequenced during a study of T cell responses to AZD1222 COVID-19 vaccine. In the case of this clone: Its antigen is unidentified.

Recipients boosted at about 4 weeks or about 12 weeks are pooled. Between the trimmed V and J ends, which lost 5 bases and 6 bases, there was a span of 13 bases. The CDR3 has 14 residues. Germline values: CDR1 SGHNT, CDR2 YENEEA. Notes on the study in general: Close to half of spike-specific TCRs reportedly recognize unmutated variant regions. Donors skewed white British and female; clonal diversity was possibly underestimated. Repertoire collection took place solely once the T cell response had peaked.

The protocol was immunoSEQ multiplex PCR, while the TCRdb copy is restricted to in-frame clones and leaves out a portion. Of more than 70,000 clones in the sample, nearly 90% were seen once. Sequencing used peripheral blood, obtained 28 days after the second AZD1222 dose. V usage is TRBV11-3 and J usage is TRBJ2-2, with D perhaps matching TRBD2 (6 bases). This TCR was sampled from an adult who received the AZD1222 COVID-19 vaccine. In DNA form, the CDR3 reads TGTGCCAGCAGCACCGGACTAATCCCCGGGGAGCTGTTTTTT. This codes for CASSTGLIPGELFF.